The 21 T cell receptor beta chains presented below share a single source sample, sequenced in a study of shared clonotypes between healthy human individuals (dated by TCRdb to 2020 to 2022). Preparation of the library involved the immunoSEQ multiplex PCR assay. The table comes from immuneACCESS by way of TCRdb, which keeps in-frame sequences with V and J called. Part of the clones is missing from these tables; in studies checked, under half for an unresolved V gene and the rest for unknown reasons. In this sample the table shows about 1 million clones, about 75% of which occur a single time. The top ten hold about 1.5% of the sample. The sample comprised memory CD4+ T cells sorted from blood. Read against the paper, the sample's cell subset or site label means: CD45RA-negative fraction. These receptors were obtained from a young man in good health.

This clone was seen a single time. The chain employs TRBV5-4 and TRBJ2-1; the match to TRBD2 covers 12 bases. The germline CDR1 and CDR2 sequences are SGHNT and YYREEE (reference sequence). The junction had 4 bases not matched to a gene; V was cut back by 4 bases and J by 5 bases. CDR3 length: 15 residues. The CDR3 DNA reads as TGTGCCAGCAGCCCCTGGACTAGCGGGAACAATGAGCAGTTCTTC. Its translation: CASSPWTSGNNEQFF.

In this sample, this clone turned up many times. The gene calls are TRBV2 and TRBJ2-1; 10 nucleotides line up with TRBD2. This CDR3 contains 14 residues. CDR1 is SNHLY, CDR2 FYNNEI, per germline. V shed 7 bases and J 3 bases; nucleotides not matched to a gene: 3. The CDR3 sequence is CASTIAGGYNEQFF. The CDR3, as DNA: TGTGCCAGCACAATAGCGGGAGGCTACAATGAGCAGTTCTTC.

V usage is TRBV5-1 and J usage is TRBJ2-5, with D perhaps given as TRBD1 or TRBD2 (5 bases each). Germline CDR1 is SGHRS and CDR2 is YFSETQ. Trimming removed 9 bases at V and 2 bases at J, with 14 bases between. The CDR3 is 13 amino acids. As DNA, the CDR3 is TGCGCCACCCGGGACGGACCTCAAGAGACCCAGTACTTC. Protein sequence: CATRDGPQETQYF. Variable domain in full (rest from reference TRBV5-1 and TRBJ2-5): KAGVTQTPRYLIKTRGQQVTLSCSPISGHRSVSWYQQTPGQGLQFLFEYFSETQRNKGNFPGRFSGRQFSNSRSEMNVSTLELGDSALYLCATRDGPQETQYFGPGTRLLVL.

The chain joins TRBV5-1 to TRBJ2-1; TRBD2 agrees at 8 bases. The V and J ends lost 6 bases and 7 bases, in that order; junction bases with no gene match: 9. The CDR3 is made up of 14 amino acids. Germline V gene data show CDR1 as SGHRS and CDR2 as YFSETQ. The DNA for the CDR3 is TGCGCCAGCACGGGGGGGCGTAGTAGTAATGAGCAGTTCTTC. It yields the protein CASTGGRSSNEQFF.

This rearrangement joins TRBV4-2 to TRBJ2-3, with D perhaps TRBD2 (5 bases). The CDR3 contains 15 residues. Trimming cost V 1 base and J 2 bases, with 10 bases left between them. Germline-derived CDR1 and CDR2 are LGHNA and YNFKEQ. Here the CDR3 reads CASSQVELATDTQYF. The CDR3 DNA follows: TGTGCCAGCAGCCAAGTTGAGCTAGCCACAGATACGCAGTATTTT.

V gene TRBV5-1 combines with J gene TRBJ1-4, with D maybe TRBD1 (5 bases). Trimming removed 7 bases from V and 2 bases from J, with 15 bases in between. This CDR3 is 15 amino acids long. CDR1 is SGHRS and CDR2 is YFSETQ in the germline V gene. The CDR3 DNA reads TGCGCCAGCCGACCCTCAGGGATGACTAATGAAAAACTGTTTTTT. As protein: CASRPSGMTNEKLFF.

The rearrangement links TRBV6-1 to TRBJ1-5; D ambiguous. Trimming shortened V by 3 bases and J by 2 bases, and 11 bases separated the two germline ends. The germline CDR1 and CDR2 sequences are MNHNS and SASEGT. The CDR3 spans 15 residues. Here the CDR3 DNA reads TGTGCCAGCAGTGAGGGGATATCGGGCAATCAGCCCCAGCATTTT. As protein: CASSEGISGNQPQHF.

This chain uses TRBV5-1 with TRBJ2-7; D may be TRBD2 (6 bases). CDR3 length: 15 residues. V was shortened by 4 bases and J by 3 bases, with 17 bases between the two germline ends. The V gene's germline CDR1 is SGHRS and CDR2 YFSETQ. CDR3 sequence reads: CASSESTGTVYEQYF. In DNA, the CDR3 is TGCGCCAGCAGCGAATCAACCGGGACTGTCTACGAGCAGTACTTC.

This clone has a handful of counts. The chain is built from TRBV6-5 and TRBJ1-5, with D tentatively TRBD1 (6 bases). CDR3 length: 12 amino acids. Germline assignment: CDR1 MNHEY and CDR2 SVGAGI. The CDR3: CATGQNNQPQHF. The CDR3 DNA follows: TGTGCAACCGGACAGAACAATCAGCCCCAGCATTTT.

The genes are TRBV11-3 and TRBJ2-1, with TRBD2 as a possible D gene (6 bases). Germline assignment: CDR1 SGHNT and CDR2 YENEEA. Trimming cost V 3 bases and J 5 bases, with 8 bases left between them. The CDR3 is made up of 13 amino acids. CDR3 nucleotides: TGTGCCAGCAGCTTCGGAGGGGACAATGAGCAGTTCTTC. Translating it yields CASSFGGDNEQFF. Supplemented by reference TRBV11-3 and TRBJ2-1, the full variable domain reads EAGVVQSPRYKIIEKKQPVAFWCNPISGHNTLYWYLQNLGQGPELLIRYENEEAVDDSQLPKDRFSAERLKGVDSTLKIQPAELGDSAVYLCASSFGGDNEQFFGPGTRLTVL.

The V gene is TRBV12-2, the J gene TRBJ1-2; the table's D call, TRBD1, has no DNA check behind it. TRBV12-2 represents a pseudogene. CDR3 length: 16 amino acids. CDR3 coding DNA: TGTGCAAGTCCCCCAGCGGACAGTTTTTTCGCATATGGCTACACCTTC. Its protein is CASPPADSFFAYGYTF.

In regard to this clone: A single base separates this from a much larger clone, so it may be a read error. Other DNA sequences in the sample encode the same CDR3. The chain is built from TRBV2 and TRBJ2-5, with TRBD1 matching over 9 bases. CDR3 length: 13 residues. From germline, CDR1 is SNHLY and CDR2 FYNNEI. V lost 9 bases and J lost 5; bases outside the gene matches: 7. The DNA for the CDR3 is TGTGCCAGTAGCAGGGACAGGGAGGAGACCCAGTACTTC. This codes for CASSRDREETQYF.

V gene TRBV6-1 combines with J gene TRBJ1-1; 8 nucleotides line up with TRBD1. CDR3 length: 13 amino acids. J gave up 10 bases and V 6 bases, and 10 bases lay outside the gene matches. Germline-derived CDR1 and CDR2 are MNHNS and SASEGT. CDR3 amino acids: CASRAPGGDRAFF. The DNA for the CDR3 is TGTGCCAGCAGGGCACCAGGGGGCGATCGAGCTTTCTTT.

As for this clone: A much larger clone lies a single base off, so this may be a read error. This chain connects TRBV4-3 to TRBJ2-2; the D gene is possibly TRBD2 (5 bases). The CDR3 contains 13 residues. The germline V gene has CDR1 LGHNA and CDR2 YSLEER. CDR3 DNA: TGCGCCAGCACGGGCTTGAACACCGGGGAGCTGCTTTTT. Amino acid sequence: CASTGLNTGELLF.

V and J are TRBV6-5 and TRBJ1-5, with D possibly matching TRBD1 (5 bases). The CDR3 covers 15 residues. Trimming took off 6 bases at V and 4 bases at J, with 16 bases between the two ends. The germline gives CDR1 MNHEY, CDR2 SVGAGI. The CDR3 DNA reads TGTGCCAGCAGAACGGACGCGGGGCCGAATCAGCCCCAGCATTTT. Protein product: CASRTDAGPNQPQHF.

The chain couples TRBV18 to TRBJ2-7; TRBD1 matches 10 bases. The CDR3 length is 15 residues. Germline assignment: CDR1 KGHSH and CDR2 LQKENI. The V gene end was trimmed by 4 bases and the J gene end by 1 base; junction bases not matched to a gene: 4. DNA for the CDR3: TGTGCCAGCTCACGTTCGGGACAGGGGTCCTACGAGCAGTACTTC. Translation: CASSRSGQGSYEQYF.

The chain links TRBV2 to TRBJ1-2, with 7 bases matching TRBD1. Trimming cost V 3 bases and J 4 bases; bases outside gene matches: 2. The germline CDR1 and CDR2 sequences are SNHLY and FYNNEI. CDR3 length: 13 amino acids. The CDR3 DNA sequence: TGTGCCAGCAGTGATAACAGGGGCTATGGCTACACCTTC. Translation gives CASSDNRGYGYTF. Based on the CDR3 plus reference TRBV2 and TRBJ1-2, the full variable domain is EPEVTQTPSHQVTQMGQEVILRCVPISNHLYFYWYRQILGQKVEFLVSFYNNEISEKSEIFDDQFSVERPDGSNFTLKIRSTKLEDSAMYFCASSDNRGYGYTFGSGTRLTVV.

V and J are TRBV2 and TRBJ2-7; D may match TRBD1 or TRBD2 (6 bases each). Germline CDR1 reads SNHLY; CDR2 reads FYNNEI. Deletions cut 1 base from V and 8 bases from J, with 15 bases between. The CDR3 totals 14 residues. The CDR3: CASSEGVGGRKQYF. Here the CDR3 DNA reads TGTGCCAGCAGTGAAGGGGTTGGGGGGCGGAAGCAGTACTTC.

The chain joins TRBV4-1 to TRBJ2-5, with D unresolved. V lost 2 bases, J lost 4 bases, and 8 bases lay in between. The V gene's germline CDR1 is MGHRA and CDR2 YSYEKL. The CDR3 covers 13 residues. The CDR3 sequence: CASSQLVRETQYF. CDR3 in DNA: TGCGCCAGCAGCCAACTGGTACGAGAGACCCAGTACTTC.

The chain couples TRBV5-4 to TRBJ2-1; a weak D match, TRBD1 (5 bases). The ends were cut back, 4 bases at V and 6 bases at J, with 17 bases in the middle. Per the germline V gene, CDR1 is SGHNT and CDR2 is YYREEE (reference sequence). CDR3 size: 15 residues. The CDR3 DNA reads TGTGCCAGCAGCCCTGGTGGGGCAGAGATCAATGAGCAGTTCTTC. It encodes CASSPGGAEINEQFF.

The gene calls are TRBV6-1 and TRBJ1-3, with D perhaps matching TRBD1 (5 bases). This CDR3 contains 15 residues. Trimming removed 9 bases from V and 2 bases from J, with 17 bases in between. Germline V CDR1 and CDR2: MNHNS, SASEGT. In DNA, the CDR3 is TGTGCCAGTAAAGCCGGGGGATCGACTGGAAACACCATATATTTT. As protein: CASKAGGSTGNTIYF.